Following are 24 T cell receptor beta chains from one sample sequenced in a study of blood T cell repertoires in COVID-19. Data came from immunoSEQ multiplex PCR; TCRdb stores just in-frame clones and leaves some out. The sample comprises just under 85,000 clones, more than 85% of which are singletons, and about 8% rests with the top ten. Source material: peripheral blood. Receptors were obtained from an older man with active or convalescent COVID-19.

The gene calls are TRBV28 and TRBJ1-5, with 10 bases identical to TRBD1. Germline V gene lookup returns CDR1 MDHEN and CDR2 SYDVKM. The V and J ends lost 6 bases and 2 bases, in that order; junction bases with no gene match: 4. The CDR3 is 15 residues long. Here the CDR3 reads CASRPGTGGNQPQHF. The CDR3 nucleotides read TGTGCCAGCAGACCCGGGACAGGGGGCAATCAGCCCCAGCATTTT.

CDR3 region: CASSPTRETQYF. The CDR3 nucleotides read TGTGCCAGCAGCCCAACTAGGGAGACCCAGTACTTC. V is TRBV6-6 and J is TRBJ2-5; TRBD2 might be the D (5 bases). The CDR3 is 12 amino acids. Per germline, CDR1 MNHNY and CDR2 SVGAGI (reference sequence). V lost 6 bases, J lost 5 bases, and 10 bases lay in between.

The chain is built from TRBV11-2 and TRBJ2-4, with no clear D. This CDR3 comprises 16 residues. CDR1 SGHAT and CDR2 FQNNGV come from the germline V gene. Trimming took off 0 bases at V and 3 bases at J, with 12 bases between the two ends. CDR3: CASSLDRAGNKNIQYF. The CDR3 region has the DNA TGTGCCAGCAGCTTAGATCGTGCAGGAAACAAAAACATTCAGTACTTC.

The V and J genes are TRBV18 and TRBJ2-5; D remains ambiguous. V gave up 2 bases and J gave up 8 bases, with 9 bases separating them. The CDR3 is 12 residues long. CDR1 is KGHSH, CDR2 LQKENI, per germline. In DNA form, the CDR3 reads TGTGCCAGCTCACCATATATAGATACCCAGTACTTC. Amino acid sequence: CASSPYIDTQYF.

The V gene is TRBV6-1, the J gene TRBJ1-5; 7 bases map to TRBD1. Germline CDR1 MNHNS, CDR2 SASEGT. The CDR3 spans 15 residues. V shed 3 bases and J 5 bases; nucleotides not matched to a gene: 7. CDR3 DNA sequence: TGTGCCAGCAGTGATCCGGGACAGAGTTATCAGCCCCAGCATTTT. It yields the protein CASSDPGQSYQPQHF.

V and J are TRBV5-6 and TRBJ1-1; 9 bases map to TRBD1. Germline V CDR1 and CDR2: SGHDT, YYEEEE. V gave up 2 bases and J gave up 0 bases; unmatched junction bases: 11. The CDR3 runs 18 residues. DNA for the CDR3: TGTGCCAGCAGCTTAAAATCGGGACAGGGCCAGTTGAACACTGAAGCTTTCTTT. Translating gives CASSLKSGQGQLNTEAFF. Drawing the rest from reference TRBV5-6 and TRBJ1-1, the complete variable domain is DAGVTQSPTHLIKTRGQQVTLRCSPKSGHDTVSWYQQALGQGPQFIFQYYEEEERQRGNFPDRFSGHQFPNYSSELNVNALLLGDSALYLCASSLKSGQGQLNTEAFFGQGTRLTVV.

The chain has TRBV18 and TRBJ1-4; possible D gene TRBD1, 6 bases. Trimming removed 3 bases at V and 7 bases at J, with 21 bases between. Germline assignment: CDR1 KGHSH and CDR2 LQKENI. CDR3 length: 17 residues. CDR3 DNA sequence: TGTGCCAGCTCACCCACAGGGTCAGGAAGAATAAGTGAAAAACTGTTTTTT. Translated: CASSPTGSGRISEKLFF.

The chain joins TRBV7-9 to TRBJ2-2; 8 bases line up with TRBD1. V shed 3 bases, J shed 5 bases, and the junction held 5 bases outside the gene matches. The CDR3 runs 15 residues. Per the germline V gene, CDR1 is SEHNR and CDR2 is FQNEAQ (reference sequence). The CDR3 region is CASSFQGARTGELFF. The DNA for the CDR3 is TGTGCCAGCAGCTTTCAGGGGGCGAGGACCGGGGAGCTGTTTTTT. The entire variable domain, with the rest obtained from reference TRBV7-9 and TRBJ2-2, is as follows: DTGVSQNPRHKITKRGQNVTFRCDPISEHNRLYWYRQTLGQGPEFLTYFQNEAQLEKSRLLSDRFSAERPKGSFSTLEIQRTEQGDSAMYLCASSFQGARTGELFFGEGSRLTVL.

The V gene is TRBV5-1, the J gene TRBJ2-2, with 8 bases identical to TRBD1. With V trimmed by 5 bases and J by 0 bases, 3 bases remained unmatched. CDR3 length: 15 residues. Germline V gene sequence: CDR1 SGHRS, CDR2 YFSETQ. The chain's CDR3 is CASRKTGANTGELFF. The CDR3 DNA sequence: TGCGCCAGCAGGAAGACAGGGGCGAACACCGGGGAGCTGTTTTTT.

The V gene is TRBV2, the J gene TRBJ2-7; weak D call: TRBD2 (5 bases). The germline CDR1 and CDR2 sequences are SNHLY and FYNNEI. Trimming took off 4 bases at V and 5 bases at J, with 15 bases between the two ends. The CDR3 totals 14 residues. The CDR3 nucleotides are TGTGCCAGCAGTGCAAGTCGGGCCGGGAACGAGCAGTACGTC. This sequence encodes CASSASRAGNEQYV.

The gene calls are TRBV10-1 and TRBJ2-7; 7 bases map to TRBD2. In germline, CDR1 is WNHNN, CDR2 SYGVQD (reference sequence). The CDR3 runs 15 residues. J was trimmed by 3 bases and V by 4 bases; bases with no gene match: 9. CDR3 protein: CASSGILAFRYEQYV. CDR3 sequence (DNA): TGCGCCAGCAGTGGGATACTAGCGTTCCGCTACGAGCAGTACGTC.

This clone was seen just once. The V and J genes are TRBV24-1 and TRBJ2-1, with D possibly matching TRBD2 (6 bases). Between the trimmed V and J ends, which lost 8 bases and 0 bases, there was a span of 13 bases. CDR3 length: 15 residues. Per the germline V gene, CDR1 is KGHDR and CDR2 is SFDVKD. CDR3: CATMLSGDSYNEQFF. The CDR3 DNA sequence: TGTGCCACCATGCTTAGCGGCGACTCCTACAATGAGCAGTTCTTC.

The chain is built from TRBV5-1 and TRBJ1-2; 7 bases align to TRBD1. The junction had 8 bases not matched to a gene; V was cut back by 4 bases and J by 5 bases. CDR3 size: 14 residues. CDR1 is SGHRS, CDR2 YFSETQ, per germline. The CDR3 bases are TGCGCCAGCAGCCTGGGGACAGCTAGATATGGCTACACCTTC. Its translation is CASSLGTARYGYTF.

This chain uses TRBV7-2 with TRBJ1-2; D not resolved. The CDR3 extends over 15 amino acids. The germline V and J ends were trimmed by 5 bases and 1 base, with 14 bases remaining between them. Germline CDR1 SGHTA, CDR2 FQGNSA. CDR3 DNA: TGTGCCAGCAGCCCCCCAGTTAGACTTAACTATGGCTACACCTTC. Amino acid sequence: CASSPPVRLNYGYTF.

This clone was found once. This chain connects TRBV5-4 to TRBJ2-5; the match to TRBD2 covers 8 bases. Germline values: CDR1 SGHNT, CDR2 YYREEE (reference sequence). This CDR3 is 15 amino acids long. V was pared by 4 bases and J by 4 bases, with 9 bases of the junction left unmatched. CDR3 in amino acids: CASSPRGGRRETQYF. Here the CDR3 DNA reads TGTGCCAGCAGCCCCCGGGGGGGGAGGCGAGAGACCCAGTACTTC.

The chain combines TRBV19 with TRBJ2-6; TRBD1 agrees at 8 bases. Germline V gives CDR1 LNHDA, CDR2 SQIVND (reference sequence). V lost 4 bases to trimming and J lost 1 base; unmatched junction nucleotides: 3. The length of the CDR3 is 16 residues. CDR3 protein: CASSTRTGSGANVLTF. The CDR3 DNA reads as TGTGCCAGTAGTACAAGGACAGGGTCTGGGGCCAACGTCCTGACTTTC.

The chain carries TRBV6-6 and TRBJ1-5, with 9 bases that match TRBD1. V gave up 6 bases and J gave up 6 bases; unmatched junction bases: 9. CDR3 size: 15 residues. The V gene's germline CDR1 is MNHNY and CDR2 SVGAGI (reference sequence). The CDR3 reads CASRHLQGASQPQHF. The CDR3, as DNA: TGTGCCAGCAGACACCTACAGGGGGCCTCTCAGCCCCAGCATTTT.

V usage is TRBV30 and J usage is TRBJ1-2; a weak D match, TRBD1 (5 bases). V lost 0 bases and J lost 1, with 9 bases in between. The CDR3 runs 14 residues. From germline, CDR1 is GTSNPN and CDR2 SVGIG (reference sequence). The CDR3 loop is CAWSVLRGNYGYTF. CDR3 in DNA: TGTGCCTGGAGTGTTCTTAGGGGTAACTATGGCTACACCTTC.

The chain has TRBV5-8 and TRBJ1-6; tentative D call: TRBD1 (5 bases). The CDR3 runs to 15 residues. CDR1 is SGHTS, CDR2 YDEGEE, per germline. Trimming took 0 bases from V and 7 from J, leaving 11 bases between them. Here the CDR3 DNA reads TGTGCCAGCAGCTTGGAGTACAGGCCGAATTCACCCCTCCACTTT. It yields the protein CASSLEYRPNSPLHF.

The V gene is TRBV30, the J gene TRBJ1-4; D is possibly TRBD1 (5 bases). This CDR3 spans 14 amino acids. CDR1 and CDR2 from the germline V gene are GTSNPN and SVGIG (reference sequence). Trimming shortened V by 4 bases and J by 3 bases, and 12 bases separated the two germline ends. The CDR3 coding sequence is TGTGCCTGGACCCGGGCCAGGGCTAATGAAAAACTGTTTTTT. Amino acid sequence: CAWTRARANEKLFF.

This clone appeared once. The chain joins TRBV27 to TRBJ1-1; 8 positions agree with TRBD1. The V and J ends lost 4 bases and 7 bases, in that order; junction bases with no gene match: 8. CDR3 length: 14 residues. CDR1 and CDR2 from the germline V gene are MNHEY and SMNVEV (reference sequence). The CDR3 bases are TGTGCCAGCAGTTCGACAGGGGTATATATTGAAGCTTTCTTT. This codes for CASSSTGVYIEAFF.

The chain couples TRBV4-2 to TRBJ2-7; TRBD2 aligns across 9 bases. The CDR3 contains 17 residues. V shed 0 bases, J shed 2 bases, and the junction held 8 bases outside the gene matches. The germline V gene encodes CDR1 LGHNA and CDR2 YNFKEQ. The CDR3 here is CASSQDSLAGKTYEQYV. As DNA, the CDR3 is TGTGCCAGCAGCCAAGATTCCCTAGCGGGAAAAACCTACGAGCAGTACGTC.

V gene TRBV27 combines with J gene TRBJ2-3; D is uncertain. Germline values: CDR1 MNHEY, CDR2 SMNVEV (reference sequence). V was cut by 5 bases and J by 1 base, with 10 bases left in between. CDR3 length: 14 amino acids. CDR3 residues: CASSPSSGTDTQYF. The DNA of the CDR3 is TGTGCCAGCAGTCCGTCCTCTGGCACAGATACGCAGTATTTT.

The CDR3 DNA is TGTGCCAGCAGCCATTGGGCGGACAGGGCGCCGACTCATGAAAAACTGTTTTTT. Translating it yields CASSHWADRAPTHEKLFF. The chain couples TRBV3-1 (or the pseudogene TRBV3-2) to TRBJ1-4; the match to TRBD1 covers 8 bases. CDR1 LGHDT and CDR2 YNNKEL come from the germline V gene (reference sequence). The CDR3 loop spans 18 amino acids. The V segment lost 3 bases and the J segment 6 bases; nucleotides outside the gene matches: 15.